This T cell receptor beta chain was captured by sequencing in a study of cytomegalovirus exposure and HLA in healthy donors. Study in general: Genetic ancestry analysis placed under 90% of the 398 donors that were genotyped in the Caucasian-associated cluster. General study points: V- and J-gene trimming in TCR beta was tied to a missense DCLRE1C variant by an analysis performed later. TCR beta V segments were, for the most part, productive about 87% or about 30% of the time in an earlier analysis. Later analysis identified several of the most significant clusters that appeared linked to common viral pathogens.

The study ran its PCR with 60 Vbeta and 13 Jbeta primers. TCRdb's copy holds only in-frame clones and misses some; the assay was immunoSEQ multiplex PCR. The table includes around 110,000 clones, 82% detected once. The germline V and J ends were trimmed by 4 bases and 4 bases, with 13 bases remaining between them. This CDR3 comprises 14 residues. The germline CDR1 and CDR2 sequences are SGHVS and FNYEAQ. The sample holds a few counts of this clone. Its specificity is unknown. Sequencing used PBMCs. This chain connects TRBV7-6 to TRBJ2-5; possible D gene TRBD2, 6 bases. The TCR was taken from a man aged 45 to 65 in good health and CMV-seronegative. For the CDR3, the DNA is TGTGCCAGCAGCTCCCGACCCGGGGGAGAGACCCAGTACTTC. Translation: CASSSRPGGETQYF.